The next 8 T cell receptor beta chains were all read from a single sample in a study of cytomegalovirus exposure and HLA in healthy donors. Data came from immunoSEQ multiplex PCR; TCRdb stores just in-frame clones and leaves some out. The table has 140,000 or so clones, approximately 90% seen once. Material: PBMCs. The receptors were sampled from a woman aged 25 to 45 in good health and CMV-seropositive.

The V gene is TRBV6-5, the J gene TRBJ1-2, with TRBD1 matching 8 bases. Looked up from germline, CDR1 is MNHEY and CDR2 is SVGAGI. The V segment lost 8 bases and the J segment 7 bases; nucleotides outside the gene matches: 12. CDR3 length equals 14 residues. CDR3 nucleotides: TGTGCCAGCGACCCGGGACAGGATTTACTTGGCTACACCTTC. Its translation: CASDPGQDLLGYTF.

The chain couples TRBV18 to TRBJ2-1; 7 positions agree with TRBD2. There are 13 residues in the CDR3. From germline, CDR1 is KGHSH and CDR2 LQKENI. Germline trimming cut 8 bases from V and 4 bases from J; bases unmatched to any gene: 5. In DNA form, the CDR3 reads TGTGCCAGCCTCCTAGCGGAATACAATGAGCAGTTCTTC. This translates into CASLLAEYNEQFF.

The chain employs TRBV2 and TRBJ2-1; 8 nucleotides match TRBD1. Trimming at V came to 7 bases and at J to 1 base, leaving 18 bases not matched to a gene. The V gene's germline CDR1 is SNHLY and CDR2 FYNNEI. The CDR3 runs 19 residues. For the CDR3, the DNA is TGTGCCAGCAACTCCCCCGTGGGTTCTGACAGGGGTTCCTACAATGAGCAGTTCTTC. Its translation is CASNSPVGSDRGSYNEQFF.

The rearrangement joins TRBV4-1 to TRBJ1-1; a possible D gene is TRBD1 (5 bases). V was shortened by 1 base and J by 5 bases, with 11 bases between the two germline ends. CDR3 length: 14 amino acids. CDR1 MGHRA and CDR2 YSYEKL come from the germline V gene. The CDR3 is CASSQAQGGTEAFF. CDR3 DNA sequence: TGCGCCAGCAGCCAAGCCCAGGGAGGGACTGAAGCTTTCTTT.

This chain joins TRBV2 and TRBJ1-4; 10 bases are shared with TRBD1. Germline CDR1 is SNHLY and CDR2 is FYNNEI. The CDR3 spans 15 residues. V gave up 3 bases and J gave up 5 bases; unmatched junction bases: 3. The CDR3 DNA reads as TGTGCCAGCAGTGAGTGGGGACAGGGGAATGAAAAACTGTTTTTT. Protein product: CASSEWGQGNEKLFF.

V usage is TRBV19 and J usage is TRBJ2-7, with TRBD1 matching 8 bases. Trimming at V came to 6 bases and at J to 0 bases, leaving 7 bases not matched to a gene. The germline gives CDR1 LNHDA, CDR2 SQIVND (reference sequence). The CDR3 loop spans 15 amino acids. The chain's CDR3 is CASSPGTGLSYEQYF. DNA for the CDR3: TGTGCCAGTAGCCCCGGGACAGGCCTCTCCTACGAGCAGTACTTC.

The chain recombines TRBV18 with TRBJ2-1, with TRBD2 matching 8 bases. Germline-derived CDR1 and CDR2 are KGHSH and LQKENI. Trimming at V came to 3 bases and at J to 6 bases, leaving 4 bases not matched to a gene. This CDR3 is built from 14 residues. This chain's CDR3 is CASSPGTRGNEQFF. The CDR3 nucleotides read TGTGCCAGCTCACCGGGGACTAGGGGCAATGAGCAGTTCTTC. The complete variable domain, with remaining parts taken from reference TRBV18 and TRBJ2-1, reads NAGVMQNPRHLVRRRGQEARLRCSPMKGHSHVYWYRQLPEEGLKFMVYLQKENIIDESGMPKERFSAEFPKEGPSILRIQQVVRGDSAAYFCASSPGTRGNEQFFGPGTRLTVL.

The chain combines TRBV5-1 with TRBJ2-4; 10 bases align to TRBD1. Unmatched junction bases numbered 16, after V lost 4 bases and J lost 3 bases. Per germline, CDR1 SGHRS and CDR2 YFSETQ. This CDR3 is built from 19 residues. The CDR3 reads CASSILGTGALVGKNIQYF. The DNA for the CDR3 is TGCGCCAGCAGCATTCTAGGGACAGGGGCGCTGGTGGGCAAAAACATTCAGTACTTC.